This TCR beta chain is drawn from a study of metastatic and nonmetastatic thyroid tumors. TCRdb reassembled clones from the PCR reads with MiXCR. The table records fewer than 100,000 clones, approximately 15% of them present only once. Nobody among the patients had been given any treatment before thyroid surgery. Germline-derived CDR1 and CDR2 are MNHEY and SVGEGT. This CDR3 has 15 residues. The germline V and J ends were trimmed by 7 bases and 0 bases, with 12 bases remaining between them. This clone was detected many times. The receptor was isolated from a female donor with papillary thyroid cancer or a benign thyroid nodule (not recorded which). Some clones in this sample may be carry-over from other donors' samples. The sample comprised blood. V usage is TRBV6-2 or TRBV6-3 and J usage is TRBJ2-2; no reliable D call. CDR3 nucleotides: TGTGCCAGCAAGCCCGCTCGGGCGAACACCGGGGAGCTGTTTTTT. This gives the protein CASKPARANTGELFF.